Sequencing of this T cell receptor beta chain was carried out in a study of beta chain features in type 1 diabetes. With respect to this clone: Its antigen is undetermined. An end of the junction differs from the germline gene, which may be a read error.

This CDR3 is built from 12 residues. Germline V lookup: CDR1 SGHRS, CDR2 YFSETQ. Reverse transcribing all isolated RNA meant expressed TCRB transcripts were sequenced. Sequencing used immunoSEQ multiplex PCR; TCRdb keeps in-frame clones, though not all of them. The sample lists under 350,000 clones, roughly 8% occurring once. Findings and limits, study-wide: Within patients, naive, central memory and Treg TCRB repertoires seemed more similar than within healthy donors.

This clonotype was obtained from a woman aged 18 to 35 in good health. Sample: central memory CD4+ T cells from blood. The chain links TRBV5-1 to TRBJ2-2, with D unresolved. In DNA form, the CDR3 reads TGTGCCAGCAGCTATTTTGCCGGGGAGCTGTTTTTT. It specifies CASSYFAGELFF.